Sequencing of this TCR beta chain was carried out in a study of cytomegalovirus exposure and HLA in healthy donors. The germline V gene has CDR1 LGHNA and CDR2 YSLEER. Trimming pared 0 bases from V and 6 bases from J, leaving 15 bases between. The length of the CDR3 is 15 residues. In the PCR, 60 Vbeta and 13 Jbeta primers were used. Data came from immunoSEQ multiplex PCR; TCRdb stores just in-frame clones and leaves some out. The sample yields some 110,000 clones, around 86% seen once. With respect to this clone: Its antigen is not identified.

Study-wide results and caveats: As confirmed in vitro, a few CMV-associated chains were specific for CMV antigens. Differences between HLA loci emerged in a later analysis of TCR association rates, with DRB1 most and HLA-C fewest. HLA alleles showed associations with about 15,000 TCR beta sequences in a later analysis, at a 0.05 false discovery rate.

This chain connects TRBV4-3 to TRBJ2-7; D is unclear. Sequenced input: PBMCs. The TCR originated in a man aged 25 to 40 in good health and CMV-seropositive. The CDR3 spells CASSQDLGGRREQYF. The CDR3 region has the DNA TGCGCCAGCAGCCAAGATCTAGGCGGCCGACGCGAGCAGTACTTC.